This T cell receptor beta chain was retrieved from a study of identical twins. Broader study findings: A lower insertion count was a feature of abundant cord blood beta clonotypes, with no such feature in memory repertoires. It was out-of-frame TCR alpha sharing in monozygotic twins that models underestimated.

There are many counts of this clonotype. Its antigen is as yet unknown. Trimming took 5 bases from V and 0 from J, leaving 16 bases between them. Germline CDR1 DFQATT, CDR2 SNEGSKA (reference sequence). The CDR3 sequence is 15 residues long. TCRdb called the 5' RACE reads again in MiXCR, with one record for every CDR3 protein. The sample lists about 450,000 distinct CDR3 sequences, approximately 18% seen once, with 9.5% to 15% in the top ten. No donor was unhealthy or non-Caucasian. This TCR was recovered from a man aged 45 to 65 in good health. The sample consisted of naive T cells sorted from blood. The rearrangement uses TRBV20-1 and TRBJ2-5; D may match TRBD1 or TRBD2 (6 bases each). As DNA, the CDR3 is TGCAGTGCTGGTTCGTTAAGGGGGGACCAAGAGACCCAGTACTTC. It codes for CSAGSLRGDQETQYF.